This TCR beta chain was sequenced during a study of cytomegalovirus exposure and HLA in healthy donors. 60 Vbeta and 13 Jbeta primers were used in PCR. Here immunoSEQ multiplex PCR was the method, and the copy in TCRdb shows in-frame clones only, minus some. The sample has roughly 150,000 clones; approximately 80% are singletons. At the time of sampling, donors were nominally healthy, though unrecorded immune exposures were likely. This clone occurred a few times. What it binds is not known. With 3 bases removed from V and 4 bases from J, the gap between germline ends came to 11 bases. The CDR3 has 14 amino acids. The V gene's germline CDR1 is MRHNA and CDR2 SNTAGT. Study-wide results and limits: Indistinguishable V segments such as TRBV6-2 and TRBV6-3 were excluded. Researchers reported in a later analysis that common viral pathogens appeared linked to several top clusters.

This sequence was found in a woman between 40 and 55 years old in good health and CMV-seronegative. Sequenced sample: PBMCs. This chain connects TRBV6-4 to TRBJ2-3, with D hard to call. Here the CDR3 reads CASSEKEEADTQYF. For the CDR3, the DNA is TGTGCCAGCAGTGAAAAGGAAGAGGCAGATACGCAGTATTTT.